These 22 T cell receptor beta chains came from one sample sequenced in a study of blood T cells in healthy people across ages. Sample-barcoded 5' priming and a J-beta primer mix drove a second PCR of 7 to 11 cycles. TCRdb re-derived calls from the 5' RACE reads in MiXCR, one entry per CDR3 protein. The data hold approximately 940,000 distinct CDR3 sequences, with approximately 49% observed a single time. The sequenced sample consisted of blood. Receptor source: a man aged 30 to 39 in good health.

The chain uses TRBV7-2 and TRBJ2-5; D ambiguous. This CDR3 has 14 amino acids. V was cut by 5 bases and J by 4 bases, with 14 bases left in between. The germline V gene encodes CDR1 SGHTA and CDR2 FQGNSA. The CDR3 DNA reads TGTGCCAGCAGCCCCAATTCCAAACGAGAGACCCAGTACTTC. The encoded protein is CASSPNSKRETQYF.

The V call is TRBV6-6, the J call TRBJ1-5; 9 bases align to TRBD1. Germline CDR1 is MNHNY and CDR2 is SVGAGI (reference sequence). There are 17 residues in the CDR3. The ends lost 0 bases at V and 6 bases at J; junction bases unmatched: 9. The CDR3 loop is CASSYSMGDRVRQPQHF. CDR3 DNA: TGTGCCAGCAGTTACTCGATGGGGGACAGGGTACGTCAGCCCCAGCATTTT.

This clonotype came up a few times. The gene calls are TRBV5-4 and TRBJ2-5; D is uncertain. The CDR3 has 15 amino acids. V was cut by 4 bases and J by 2 bases, with 15 bases left in between. Germline V CDR1 and CDR2: SGHNT, YYREEE (reference sequence). The CDR3 sequence is CASSPRAAGQETQYF. Here the CDR3 DNA reads TGTGCCAGCAGCCCACGGGCGGCCGGGCAAGAGACCCAGTACTTC.

V and J are TRBV11-2 and TRBJ2-3; perhaps TRBD1 as D (7 bases). V was pared by 5 bases and J by 0 bases, with 15 bases between. The germline gives CDR1 SGHAT, CDR2 FQNNGV. There are 16 residues in the CDR3. The CDR3 loop reads CASSPTTGTSTDTQYF. Here the CDR3 DNA reads TGTGCCAGCAGCCCAACGACAGGGACTAGCACAGATACGCAGTATTTT.

There are a few counts of this clonotype. The CDR3 bases are TGTGCCAGCAGTTACGGGGGGGCGCGGGATGAGCAGTTCTTC. Translated, it gives CASSYGGARDEQFF. The V call is TRBV6-2 or TRBV6-3, the J call TRBJ2-1, with a tentative D call TRBD2 (7 bases). CDR3 length: 14 amino acids. Trimming took off 2 bases at V and 8 bases at J, with 13 bases between the two ends. CDR1 is MNHEY, CDR2 SVGEGT, per germline.

This chain connects TRBV4-3 to TRBJ2-7; perhaps D is TRBD1 or TRBD2 (5 bases each). Between the trimmed V and J ends, which lost 0 bases and 2 bases, there was a span of 14 bases. Germline V lookup: CDR1 LGHNA, CDR2 YSLEER. The CDR3 loop spans 16 amino acids. The CDR3 DNA follows: TGCGCCAGCAGCCAAGATATAAATAGGGGAGCCTACGAGCAGTACTTC. This encodes CASSQDINRGAYEQYF.

CDR3 bases: TGTGCCAGCAGTTTCCCGTCAGGACAGGGGAGCCACGAGCAGTACTTC. Its translation: CASSFPSGQGSHEQYF. This chain connects TRBV12-3 or TRBV12-4 to TRBJ2-5; TRBD1 matches at 9 bases. The DNA end lines up better with TRBJ2-7; the J call may be wrong. CDR3 size: 16 residues.

V usage is TRBV11-3 and J usage is TRBJ2-7; TRBD1 matches at 7 bases. Germline lookup yields CDR1 SGHNT and CDR2 YENEEA. Germline trimming cut 5 bases from V and 2 bases from J; bases unmatched to any gene: 9. This CDR3 is 15 amino acids long. Here the CDR3 reads CASSPALGQTYEQYF. The CDR3, as DNA: TGTGCCAGCAGCCCGGCCTTGGGACAGACCTACGAGCAGTACTTC.

This clonotype was seen only a few times. J is TRBJ1-6 and V is TRBV3-1; a possible D gene is TRBD1 (6 bases). The CDR3 extends over 15 amino acids. The germline CDR1 and CDR2 sequences are LGHDT and YNNKEL (reference sequence). V lost 1 base and J 7 bases, leaving 11 bases between the germline ends. CDR3 loop: CASSQVPGVNSPLHF. The CDR3 nucleotides are TGTGCCAGCAGCCAAGTTCCAGGGGTGAATTCACCCCTCCACTTT.

The chain has TRBV27 and TRBJ1-5, with D unresolved. Trimming cost V 4 bases and J 1 base, with 8 bases left between them. The germline V gene encodes CDR1 MNHEY and CDR2 SMNVEV (reference sequence). This CDR3 has 14 amino acids. In nucleotides, the CDR3 is TGTGCCAGCAGTTCCGGTTGGAGCAATCAGCCCCAGCATTTT. This codes for CASSSGWSNQPQHF.

The genes are TRBV12-3 or TRBV12-4 and TRBJ1-5; 9 positions match TRBD1. V shed 4 bases and J 4 bases; nucleotides not matched to a gene: 8. The CDR3 is 16 amino acids. The CDR3 loop is CASSYRTGADNQPQHF. CDR3 nucleotide sequence: TGTGCCAGCAGTTACCGGACAGGGGCGGATAATCAGCCCCAGCATTTT.

The chain has TRBV7-2 and TRBJ1-5; D unresolved. CDR1 SGHTA and CDR2 FQGNSA come from the germline V gene. The CDR3 is made up of 13 amino acids. V lost 5 bases and J lost 0, with 5 bases in between. This chain's CDR3 is CASSTNSNQPQHF. CDR3 nucleotides: TGTGCCAGCAGCACCAATAGCAATCAGCCCCAGCATTTT.

This chain links TRBV3-1 with TRBJ1-2; D perhaps matches TRBD1 (6 bases). There are 16 residues in the CDR3. The germline V gene has CDR1 LGHDT and CDR2 YNNKEL (reference sequence). Trimming took off 0 bases at V and 4 bases at J, with 15 bases between the two ends. The CDR3 nucleotides read TGTGCCAGCAGCCAAGATTGGCAGGGGTACCGCTATGGCTACACCTTC. This translates into CASSQDWQGYRYGYTF. The whole variable domain, remainder taken from reference TRBV3-1 and TRBJ1-2, is DTAVSQTPKYLVTQMGNDKSIKCEQNLGHDTMYWYKQDSKKFLKIMFSYNNKELIINETVPNRFSPKSPDKAHLNLHINSLELGDSAVYFCASSQDWQGYRYGYTFGSGTRLTVV.

The rearrangement joins TRBV3-1 to TRBJ2-1; weak D call: TRBD2 (7 bases). CDR1 and CDR2 from the germline V gene are LGHDT and YNNKEL (reference sequence). The CDR3 consists of 16 residues. Trimming cost V 4 bases and J 0 bases, with 13 bases left between them. The DNA for the CDR3 is TGTGCCAGCAGCCGGGGGGGCGGGGTCTCCTACAATGAGCAGTTCTTC. Its protein is CASSRGGGVSYNEQFF.

The V and J genes are TRBV7-3 and TRBJ2-3; D gene ambiguous. Germline loops: CDR1 SGHTA, CDR2 FQGTGA. The CDR3 loop spans 14 amino acids. V lost 3 bases and J 0 bases, leaving 7 bases between the germline ends. In DNA, the CDR3 is TGTGCCAGCAGCTTGTGGTCCAGCACAGATACGCAGTATTTT. Its translation: CASSLWSSTDTQYF.

J is TRBJ1-1 and V is TRBV27; possible D gene TRBD1, 5 bases. The CDR3 is made up of 14 amino acids. Germline V gene data show CDR1 as MNHEY and CDR2 as SMNVEV (reference sequence). The V and J ends lost 6 bases and 5 bases respectively, with 16 bases between them. The CDR3 DNA follows: TGTGCCAGCAGCGACCAGGGCAATTGGACTGAAGCTTTCTTT. Protein product: CASSDQGNWTEAFF.

As for this clonotype: At one of its ends the junction is not consistent with the germline gene, which may arise from a read error. The chain joins TRBV20-1 to TRBJ2-7; 8 nucleotides align to TRBD1. This CDR3 contains 15 residues. Germline loops: CDR1 DFQATT, CDR2 SNEGSKA (reference sequence). In DNA form, the CDR3 reads TGCAGCGCTAGTCGCGACAGGGGCCCTACCTACGAGCAGTACTTC. Its protein product is CSASRDRGPTYEQYF.

This clonotype showed up just a few times. The chain couples TRBV2 to TRBJ2-1; D is possibly TRBD2 (5 bases). Germline CDR1 is SNHLY and CDR2 is FYNNEI. V was trimmed by 7 bases and J by 10 bases, leaving 17 bases between them. This CDR3 has 13 amino acids. The DNA of the CDR3 is TGTGCCAGCAATAAGAGGGAGATGGGAGAGCAGTTCTTC. This gives the protein CASNKREMGEQFF.

Points on this clonotype: A much larger clone differs from this one at a single base, so this may be a read error. The genes are TRBV28 and TRBJ2-1; 11 bases are a match to TRBD2. Germline V gene lookup returns CDR1 MDHEN and CDR2 SYDVKM. The CDR3 is 16 amino acids. CDR3 DNA sequence: TGTGCCAACAGTCCTCGCCGACTAGCGGGGAGAGATGAGCAGTTCTTC. Translated, it gives CANSPRRLAGRDEQFF.

The chain combines TRBV4-1 with TRBJ2-3, with D unclear. In germline, CDR1 is MGHRA, CDR2 YSYEKL. V gave up 0 bases and J gave up 7 bases, with 11 bases separating them. The length of the CDR3 is 14 residues. The CDR3 here is CASSQDWQAYTQYF. CDR3 coding DNA: TGCGCCAGCAGCCAAGATTGGCAGGCCTATACGCAGTATTTT.

This clonotype has a count of ten or more. The chain combines TRBV10-3 with TRBJ1-5, with no clear D. Trimming took 3 bases from V and 0 from J, leaving 24 bases between them. The V gene's germline CDR1 is ENHRY and CDR2 SYGVKD. CDR3 length: 20 amino acids. CDR3 amino acids: CAISETPTFGRSYSNQPQHF. As DNA, the CDR3 is TGTGCCATCAGTGAAACCCCCACCTTTGGACGATCGTATAGCAATCAGCCCCAGCATTTT.

V usage is TRBV20-1 and J usage is TRBJ2-3; D is ambiguous. Trimming took off 2 bases at V and 1 base at J, with 10 bases between the two ends. The germline gives CDR1 DFQATT, CDR2 SNEGSKA (reference sequence). CDR3 length: 14 residues. CDR3 sequence: CSARYGGGTDTQYF. CDR3 DNA sequence: TGCAGTGCTAGATACGGTGGGGGCACAGATACGCAGTATTTT.